The entry below describes one T cell receptor beta chain. Its target is not known. This sample was included in a study of cytomegalovirus exposure and HLA in healthy donors. Study outcomes and limitations: Three chains linked to CMV were shown in vitro to be specific for CMV antigens. Researchers catalogued around 150 TCR beta chains as cytomegalovirus-associated.

Germline V lookup: CDR1 SGHDT, CDR2 YYEEEE. The CDR3 is 19 residues long. V dropped 5 bases and J dropped 0; count of bases not matched to a gene: 16. Sequencing was performed with immunoSEQ multiplex PCR; in TCRdb, only in-frame clones are kept and a portion is missing. The top ten hold about 1.1% of the sample, which has approximately 100,000 clones, roughly 92% seen once. This TCR derives from a woman in her 30s in good health and CMV-seropositive. Sequencing was carried out using PBMCs. This sequence joins TRBV5-6 and TRBJ1-5, with 8 positions matching TRBD1. In nucleotides, the CDR3 is TGTGCCAGCAGTCTGTGGAACAGGGGGAGCAAATATAGCAATCAGCCCCAGCATTTT. It codes for CASSLWNRGSKYSNQPQHF.